Detailed here is one T cell receptor (beta chain). What it binds is not known. The germline V and J ends were trimmed by 10 bases and 8 bases, with 12 bases remaining between them. The germline V gene encodes CDR1 MNHEY and CDR2 SVGAGI. CDR3 length: 11 residues. This sample was included in a study of blood T cells in healthy people across ages. Findings and limits, study-wide: Roughly linear declines in TCR beta diversity per million T cells occurred with age.

With a J-beta primer mix and a sample-barcoded 5' primer, a second PCR ran 7 to 11 cycles. Per sample, CDR3-containing paired-end reads numbered at least 2.5 million. TCRdb redid the calling of the 5' RACE reads with MiXCR, one entry per CDR3 protein. The data show around 1.5 million distinct CDR3 sequences, 42% seen once. Sequences were obtained from blood. This TCR was sampled from a woman aged 18-30 years in good health. This sequence joins TRBV6-5 and TRBJ2-1; D call uncertain. CDR3 region: CATKSRDEQFF. The CDR3 region has the DNA TGTGCCACCAAGTCTAGGGATGAGCAGTTCTTC.